Sequencing of this T cell receptor beta chain was carried out in a study of T-cell memory formation after mild COVID-19. Study-wide findings and caveats: Whether second-wave clones peaking at day 37 were SARS-CoV-2 specific went unconfirmed.

This clonotype came up a few times. Its antigen is undetermined. Germline CDR1 is SGDLS and CDR2 is YYNGEE. The CDR3 has 12 amino acids. V lost 0 bases and J lost 7, with 7 bases in between. After 5'RACE with constant-segment primers, TCR alpha and TCR beta cDNA libraries carrying sample barcodes and UMIs were obtained. Using its own MiXCR run on the 5' RACE reads, TCRdb lists one record per CDR3 protein. The sample lists about 350,000 distinct CDR3 sequences, approximately 15% occurring once. The chain employs TRBV9 and TRBJ1-2; D ambiguous. What was sequenced was PBMCs or a T cell subset sorted from them (not recorded which). This receptor was obtained from a man between 18 and 35 years old who had mild COVID-19 (a few samples of this study predate the infection). Cell type and time point are not known. This CDR3 reads CASSVDPGGYTF. The DNA of the CDR3 is TGTGCCAGCAGCGTAGACCCGGGTGGCTACACCTTC.